What follows is one TCR beta chain and its context. This entry comes from a study of blood T cell repertoires in COVID-19. Background on the study: From T cells, B-cell-depleted T cells, or PBMCs came the material, which was cDNA or gDNA.

Trimming took 3 bases from V and 0 from J, leaving 10 bases between them. This CDR3 contains 15 residues. The germline V gene has CDR1 SGDLS and CDR2 YYNGEE. Cohort assignment relied on participant-reported clinical history. The study counted Cohort 3 donors as recovered given two negative PCRs, clearance, or symptom resolution. Under the authors' procedure: Using reference gene primer amplification, nucleated cell counts were estimated. Repertoires were generated with immunoSEQ multiplex PCR, while TCRdb's copy carries only in-frame clones and drops some. The V and J calls and the clone size are those of that table, but D and trimming were determined from the DNA. The data show fewer than 350,000 clones, with 75% to 90% seen just once and roughly 5.2% held by the top ten.

This chain links TRBV9 with TRBJ2-1; a weak D match, TRBD1 (7 bases). The origin of this receptor is a man aged 60-69 years who had recovered from COVID-19. The sequenced sample was PBMCs or T cells enriched from blood (not recorded which). CDR3 protein: CASSGGDSSYNEQFF. CDR3 coding DNA: TGTGCCAGCAGCGGGGGGGACAGCTCCTACAATGAGCAGTTCTTC.